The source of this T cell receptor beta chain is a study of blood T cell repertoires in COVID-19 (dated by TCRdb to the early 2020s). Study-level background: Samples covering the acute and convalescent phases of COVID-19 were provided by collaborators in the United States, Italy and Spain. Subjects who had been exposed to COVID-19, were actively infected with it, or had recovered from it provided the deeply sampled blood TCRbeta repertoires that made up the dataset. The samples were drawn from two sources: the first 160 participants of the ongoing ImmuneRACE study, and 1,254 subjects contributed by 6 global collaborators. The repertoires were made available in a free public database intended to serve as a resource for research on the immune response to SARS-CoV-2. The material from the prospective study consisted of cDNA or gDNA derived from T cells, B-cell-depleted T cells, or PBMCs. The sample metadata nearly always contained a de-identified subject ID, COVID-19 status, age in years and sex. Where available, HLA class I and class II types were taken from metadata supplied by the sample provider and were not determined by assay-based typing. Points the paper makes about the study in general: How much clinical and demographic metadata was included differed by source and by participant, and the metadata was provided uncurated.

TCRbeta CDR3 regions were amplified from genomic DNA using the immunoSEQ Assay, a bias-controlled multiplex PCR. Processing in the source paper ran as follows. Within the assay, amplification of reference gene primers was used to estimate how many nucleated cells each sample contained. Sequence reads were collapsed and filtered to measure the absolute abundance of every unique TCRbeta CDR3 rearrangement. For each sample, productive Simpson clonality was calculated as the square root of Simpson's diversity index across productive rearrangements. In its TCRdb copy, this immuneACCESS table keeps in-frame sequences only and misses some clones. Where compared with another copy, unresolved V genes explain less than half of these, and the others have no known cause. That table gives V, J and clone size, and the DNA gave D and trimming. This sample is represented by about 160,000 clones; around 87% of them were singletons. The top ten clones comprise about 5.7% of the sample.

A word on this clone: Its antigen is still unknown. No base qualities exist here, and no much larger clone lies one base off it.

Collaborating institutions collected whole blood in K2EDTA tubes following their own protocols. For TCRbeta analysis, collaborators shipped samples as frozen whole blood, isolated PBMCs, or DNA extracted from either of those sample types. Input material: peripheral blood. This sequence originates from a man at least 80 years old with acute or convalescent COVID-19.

The CDR3 reads CASSWSDGGADTQYF. The DNA sequence is given as TGCGCCAGCAGCTGGAGTGATGGGGGGGCAGATACGCAGTATTTT. The chain is made from TRBV5-1 and TRBJ2-3, and TRBD2 aligns with 7 junction nucleotides. The CDR3, cysteine through phenylalanine, is 15 amino acids long. Only the CDR3 region is kept as DNA, spanning 45 bases read in frame from base 1. Taken from the germline V gene, the CDR1 and CDR2 loops are SGHRS and YFSETQ. The junction shows trimming of 3 bases on V and 4 bases on J, and the gene matches do not reach 8 bases of it.